The 20 T cell receptor beta chains in this list originate from one sample, sequenced in a study of blood T cell repertoires in COVID-19. The table came from immunoSEQ multiplex PCR; TCRdb's copy has only in-frame clones and leaves some out. Found here are about 70,000 clones, approximately 83% of them singletons; the top ten hold 12%. Material for sequencing was peripheral blood. All receptors come from a human donor in a cohort sampled during active COVID-19.

This chain connects TRBV19 to TRBJ1-5, with D maybe TRBD1 (5 bases). Per germline, CDR1 LNHDA and CDR2 SQIVND (reference sequence). The CDR3 extends over 13 amino acids. V shed 6 bases and J shed 3 bases, with 9 bases lying between them. This CDR3 is CASRTQVNQPQHF. The CDR3, as DNA: TGTGCCAGTAGAACACAGGTCAATCAGCCCCAGCATTTT.

V usage is TRBV19 and J usage is TRBJ2-2; 10 bases match TRBD1. CDR1 is LNHDA, CDR2 SQIVND, per germline (reference sequence). The CDR3 has 14 amino acids. The V segment lost 8 bases and the J segment 4 bases; nucleotides outside the gene matches: 4. The CDR3 coding sequence is TGTGCCAGTCGGGACAGGGGTGGCACCGGGGAGCTGTTTTTT. The encoded protein is CASRDRGGTGELFF. The entire variable domain, with the rest obtained from reference TRBV19 and TRBJ2-2, is as follows: DGGITQSPKYLFRKEGQNVTLSCEQNLNHDAMYWYRQDPGQGLRLIYYSQIVNDFQKGDIAEGYSVSREKKESFPLTVTSAQKNPTAFYLCASRDRGGTGELFFGEGSRLTVL.

The V and J genes are TRBV5-4 and TRBJ2-2, with 9 bases that match TRBD2. This CDR3 spans 16 amino acids. V shed 4 bases, J shed 2 bases, and the junction held 6 bases outside the gene matches. CDR1 and CDR2 (germline): SGHNT, YYREEE (reference sequence). CDR3 in amino acids: CASSPSGGINTGELFF. The CDR3 DNA reads as TGTGCCAGCAGCCCCAGCGGGGGGATTAACACCGGGGAGCTGTTTTTT. Supplemented by reference TRBV5-4 and TRBJ2-2, the full variable domain reads ETGVTQSPTHLIKTRGQQVTLRCSSQSGHNTVSWYQQALGQGPQFIFQYYREEENGRGNFPPRFSGLQFPNYSSELNVNALELDDSALYLCASSPSGGINTGELFFGEGSRLTVL.

V is TRBV18 and J is TRBJ1-1; 11 bases align to TRBD1. V lost 6 bases to trimming and J lost 7 bases; unmatched junction nucleotides: 13. CDR1 is KGHSH and CDR2 is LQKENI in the germline V gene. The CDR3 runs to 16 residues. For the CDR3, the DNA is TGTGCCAGCTCGCTGAACCCGGGACAGGGGGTGAATGAAGCTTTCTTT. It encodes CASSLNPGQGVNEAFF.

The J gene is TRBJ1-5, the V gene TRBV11-2; 7 nucleotides match TRBD1. Per the germline V gene, CDR1 is SGHAT and CDR2 is FQNNGV. The length of the CDR3 is 16 residues. The V gene end was trimmed by 5 bases and the J gene end by 3 bases; junction bases not matched to a gene: 10. CDR3: CASSRTTGAYNQPQHF. The CDR3 coding sequence is TGTGCCAGCAGCAGAACAACAGGGGCCTACAATCAGCCCCAGCATTTT.

This clone was seen once. Other DNA sequences in the same sample also yield this CDR3. V gene TRBV19 combines with J gene TRBJ1-1; no definite D call. This CDR3 has 14 amino acids. V lost 2 bases and J lost 1, with 8 bases in between. Per germline, CDR1 LNHDA and CDR2 SQIVND (reference sequence). In nucleotides, the CDR3 is TGTGCCAGTAGTATACAGGCAGCGAACACTGAAGCTTTCTTT. Protein: CASSIQAANTEAFF.

This clone was detected only once. The CDR3 is CATGGAGSDEKLFF. The DNA of the CDR3 is TGTGCCACGGGAGGGGCGGGGTCGGATGAAAAACTGTTTTTT. The rearrangement links TRBV10-3 to TRBJ1-4, with D possibly being TRBD1 (5 bases). This CDR3 has 14 amino acids. From germline, CDR1 is ENHRY and CDR2 SYGVKD. Trimming removed 10 bases from V and 6 bases from J, with 18 bases in between.

The rearrangement joins TRBV7-9 to TRBJ2-5; a weak D match, TRBD1 (6 bases). The CDR3 extends over 14 amino acids. V was clipped by 2 bases and J by 2 bases, with 9 bases between them. Germline V CDR1 and CDR2: SEHNR, FQNEAQ (reference sequence). The CDR3 sequence: CASSLSTGQETQYF. CDR3 bases: TGTGCCAGCAGCTTATCTACAGGGCAAGAGACCCAGTACTTC. Full variable domain (remainder filled in from reference TRBV7-9 and TRBJ2-5): DTGVSQNPRHKITKRGQNVTFRCDPISEHNRLYWYRQTLGQGPEFLTYFQNEAQLEKSRLLSDRFSAERPKGSFSTLEIQRTEQGDSAMYLCASSLSTGQETQYFGPGTRLLVL.

This chain links TRBV30 with TRBJ2-7; tentatively, D is TRBD2 (5 bases). This CDR3 is built from 14 residues. CDR1 is GTSNPN and CDR2 is SVGIG in the germline V gene (reference sequence). Trimming cost V 2 bases and J 5 bases, with 16 bases left between them. The CDR3 DNA follows: TGTGCCTGGAGTAGGACTTTCTGGAGCGACGAGCAGTACTTC. It specifies CAWSRTFWSDEQYF.

The chain carries TRBV29-1 and TRBJ2-5; no clear D gene. The length of the CDR3 is 10 residues. The V end lost 6 bases, the J end lost 1 base, and 3 bases lay between the germline ends. Looked up from germline, CDR1 is SQVTM and CDR2 is ANQGSEA. For the CDR3, the DNA is TGCAGCGTCGTCCAAGAGACCCAGTACTTC. Translation: CSVVQETQYF.

This chain connects TRBV9 to TRBJ2-6; TRBD1 matches 7 bases. V gave up 6 bases and J gave up 5 bases; unmatched junction bases: 5. CDR3 length: 14 residues. The germline CDR1 and CDR2 sequences are SGDLS and YYNGEE. CDR3 coding DNA: TGTGCCAGCACCGGACAGGCTCGGGCCAACGTCCTGACTTTC. This translates into CASTGQARANVLTF.

The chain employs TRBV1 and TRBJ2-5; the table gives TRBD2 as D, unverified against the DNA. TRBV1 is classified as a pseudogene. The CDR3 loop spans 13 amino acids. CDR3 protein: CTSTLRRGGTQYF. As DNA, the CDR3 is TGCACCAGCACCCTACGGAGGGGAGGGACCCAGTACTTC.

This rearrangement joins TRBV7-9 to TRBJ1-2; D perhaps matches TRBD1 (6 bases). In germline, CDR1 is SEHNR, CDR2 FQNEAQ (reference sequence). The CDR3 has 13 residues. The V end lost 5 bases, the J end lost 2 bases, and 9 bases lay between the germline ends. CDR3 in amino acids: CASSPRGNYGYTF. Here the CDR3 DNA reads TGTGCCAGCAGCCCGAGGGGGAACTATGGCTACACCTTC.

This chain links TRBV29-1 with TRBJ1-1; 8 bases match TRBD1. CDR3 size: 14 residues. Losses at the gene ends were 5 bases for V and 1 base for J; bases not matched to a gene: 6. Per germline, CDR1 SQVTM and CDR2 ANQGSEA. CDR3 sequence: CSVQPGQGNTEAFF. The CDR3 nucleotides read TGCAGCGTTCAACCCGGACAGGGGAACACTGAAGCTTTCTTT. Using reference TRBV29-1 and TRBJ1-1 for the parts outside the CDR3, the full variable domain is SAVISQKPSRDICQRGTSLTIQCQVDSQVTMMFWYRQQPGQSLTLIATANQGSEATYESGFVIDKFPISRPNLTFSTLTVSNMSPEDSSIYLCSVQPGQGNTEAFFGQGTRLTVV.

The chain has TRBV30 and TRBJ1-1; TRBD1 agrees at 7 bases. This CDR3 spans 13 amino acids. V shed 4 bases, J shed 1 base, and the junction held 3 bases outside the gene matches. Germline V gives CDR1 GTSNPN, CDR2 SVGIG (reference sequence). The CDR3 DNA is TGTGCCTGGAAGGGACAGCCGAACACTGAAGCTTTCTTT. It yields the protein CAWKGQPNTEAFF. The full variable domain, with the rest looked up from reference TRBV30 and TRBJ1-1, is SQTIHQWPATLVQPVGSPLSLECTVEGTSNPNLYWYRQAAGRGLQLLFYSVGIGQISSEVPQNLSASRPQDRQFILSSKKLLLSDSGFYLCAWKGQPNTEAFFGQGTRLTVV.

This chain connects TRBV6-1 to TRBJ2-6; D might be TRBD1 (5 bases). Germline V gene lookup returns CDR1 MNHNS and CDR2 SASEGT. V lost 4 bases and J lost 4, with 14 bases in between. The CDR3 is 16 amino acids. Here the CDR3 reads CASSGEGEGGANVLTF. For the CDR3, the DNA is TGTGCCAGCAGTGGGGAAGGGGAAGGAGGGGCCAACGTCCTGACTTTC.

The chain recombines TRBV2 with TRBJ1-6; possibly TRBD1 for D (5 bases). V was trimmed by 6 bases and J by 4 bases, leaving 16 bases between them. Germline assignment: CDR1 SNHLY and CDR2 FYNNEI. This CDR3 spans 16 amino acids. The CDR3 reads CASRDYGRGYNSPLHF. The CDR3, as DNA: TGTGCCAGCAGGGATTACGGACGGGGGTATAATTCACCCCTCCACTTT.

The gene calls are TRBV5-6 and TRBJ1-5; a weak D match, TRBD1 (6 bases). Trimming took 3 bases from V and 8 from J, leaving 9 bases between them. Germline V CDR1 and CDR2: SGHDT, YYEEEE. The CDR3 is 12 residues long. The CDR3 sequence is CASSSYREPQHF. The CDR3 DNA reads as TGTGCCAGCAGCTCCTACAGGGAGCCCCAGCATTTT.

The rearrangement uses TRBV6-5 and TRBJ1-2, with D possibly being TRBD1 (6 bases). V lost 5 bases and J 7 bases, leaving 14 bases between the germline ends. The CDR3 is 13 amino acids. Germline values: CDR1 MNHEY, CDR2 SVGAGI. The CDR3 is CASSTRGLAGYTF. Written as DNA, the CDR3 is TGTGCCAGCAGTACCAGGGGTCTCGCTGGCTACACCTTC.

The chain joins TRBV19 to TRBJ2-5; perhaps TRBD2 as D (6 bases). V was trimmed by 2 bases and J by 5 bases, leaving 9 bases between them. The CDR3 length is 13 residues. Germline V gene data show CDR1 as LNHDA and CDR2 as SQIVND (reference sequence). This chain's CDR3 is CASSINGGETQYF. Here the CDR3 DNA reads TGTGCCAGTAGTATAAATGGGGGGGAGACCCAGTACTTC.